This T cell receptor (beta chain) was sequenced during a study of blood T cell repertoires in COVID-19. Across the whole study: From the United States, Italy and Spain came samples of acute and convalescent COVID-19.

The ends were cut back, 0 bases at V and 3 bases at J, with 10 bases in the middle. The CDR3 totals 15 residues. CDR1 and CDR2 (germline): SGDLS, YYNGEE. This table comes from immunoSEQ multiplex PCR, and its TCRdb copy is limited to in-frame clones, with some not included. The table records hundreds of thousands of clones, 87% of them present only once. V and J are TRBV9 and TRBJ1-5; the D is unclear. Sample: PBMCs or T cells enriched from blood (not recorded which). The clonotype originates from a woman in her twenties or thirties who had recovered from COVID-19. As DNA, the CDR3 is TGTGCCAGCAGCGTAGATCCCTCGTTCAATCAGCCCCAGCATTTT. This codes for CASSVDPSFNQPQHF.